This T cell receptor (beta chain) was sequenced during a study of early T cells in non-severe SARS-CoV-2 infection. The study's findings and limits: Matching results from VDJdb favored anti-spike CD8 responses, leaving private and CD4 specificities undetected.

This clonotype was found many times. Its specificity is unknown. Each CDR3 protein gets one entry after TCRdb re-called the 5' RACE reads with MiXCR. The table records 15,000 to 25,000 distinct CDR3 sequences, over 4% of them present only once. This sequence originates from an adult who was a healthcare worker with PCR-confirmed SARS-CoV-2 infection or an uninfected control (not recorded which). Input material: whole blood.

CDR3 nucleotides: TGTGCCATCAAACCCCCTATAGAGAACACTGAAGCTTTCTTT. Protein product: CAIKPPIENTEAFF. The V call is TRBV10-3, the J call TRBJ1-1; D gene ambiguous. The V end was cut by 7 bases, the J end by 1 base, with 13 bases between. Germline V lookup: CDR1 ENHRY, CDR2 SYGVKD. The CDR3 runs to 14 residues.